This TCR beta chain stems from a study of blood T cell repertoires in COVID-19. Study as a whole: The samples span acute and convalescent COVID-19 from the United States, Italy and Spain. From T cells, B-cell-depleted T cells, or PBMCs came the material, which was cDNA or gDNA.

The table came from immunoSEQ multiplex PCR; TCRdb's copy has only in-frame clones and leaves some out. The sample holds 100,000 to 150,000 clones, roughly three quarters seen once. Germline CDR1 is MGHRA and CDR2 is YSYEKL. Trimming took 2 bases from V and 0 from J, leaving 16 bases between them. The CDR3 spans 17 residues. The receptor's source is a human donor in a cohort sampled during active COVID-19. The rearrangement joins TRBV4-1 to TRBJ1-1, with D perhaps matching TRBD1 (5 bases). The sample consisted of peripheral blood. CDR3 residues: CASSQSTETPMNTEAFF. The DNA for the CDR3 is TGCGCCAGCAGCCAATCGACAGAAACCCCTATGAACACTGAAGCTTTCTTT.